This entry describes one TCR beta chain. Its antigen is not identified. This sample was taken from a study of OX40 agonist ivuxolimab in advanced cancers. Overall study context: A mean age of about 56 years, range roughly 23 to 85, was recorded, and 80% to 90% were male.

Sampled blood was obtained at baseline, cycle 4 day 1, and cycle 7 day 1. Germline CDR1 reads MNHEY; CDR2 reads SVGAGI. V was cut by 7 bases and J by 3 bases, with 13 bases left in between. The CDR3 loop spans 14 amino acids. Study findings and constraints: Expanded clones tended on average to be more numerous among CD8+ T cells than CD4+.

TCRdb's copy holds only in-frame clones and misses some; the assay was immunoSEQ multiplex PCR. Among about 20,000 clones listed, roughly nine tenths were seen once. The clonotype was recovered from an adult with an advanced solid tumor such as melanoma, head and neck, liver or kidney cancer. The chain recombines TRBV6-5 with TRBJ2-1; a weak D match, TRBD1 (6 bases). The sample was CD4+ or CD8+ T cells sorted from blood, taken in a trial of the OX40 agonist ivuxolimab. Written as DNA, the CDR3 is TGTGCCAGCAAAGAAACAGGGAACTACAATGAGCAGTTCTTC. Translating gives CASKETGNYNEQFF.